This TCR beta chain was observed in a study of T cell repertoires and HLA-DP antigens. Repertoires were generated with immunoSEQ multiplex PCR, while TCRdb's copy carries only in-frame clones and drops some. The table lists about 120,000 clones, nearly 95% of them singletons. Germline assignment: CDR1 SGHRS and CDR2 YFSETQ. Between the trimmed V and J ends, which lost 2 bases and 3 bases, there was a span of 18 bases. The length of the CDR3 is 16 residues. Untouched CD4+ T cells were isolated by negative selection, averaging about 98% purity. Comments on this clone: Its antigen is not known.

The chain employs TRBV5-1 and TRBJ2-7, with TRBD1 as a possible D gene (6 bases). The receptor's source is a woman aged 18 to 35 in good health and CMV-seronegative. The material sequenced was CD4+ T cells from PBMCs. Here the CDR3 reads CASSFLKDSGGYEQYF. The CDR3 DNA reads TGCGCCAGCAGCTTCCTAAAGGACAGTGGGGGCTACGAGCAGTACTTC.